This TCR beta chain derives from a study of vaccination and CD4 T cells after COVID-19. Sequenced with the Oncomine TCR Beta short-read assay was DNA taken from cultured CD4+ T cells. MiXCR, applied by TCRdb to the PCR reads, yields one record per CDR3 protein. The sample yields 20,000 to 25,000 distinct CDR3 sequences, 62% seen once. The CDR3 runs to 12 residues. The V gene's germline CDR1 is ENHRY and CDR2 SYGVKD. V was shortened by 2 bases and J by 11 bases, with 12 bases between the two germline ends. Worth noting for this clonotype: The antigen is undetermined.

The sample's treatment: approximately 9-day PBMC culture with coronavirus spike peptide pools or control peptides (ViraFEST assay). V and J are TRBV10-3 and TRBJ1-1, with a tentative D call TRBD1 (6 bases). The specimen was CD4+ T cells from blood, cultured in vitro, collected before SARS-CoV-2 vaccination. This TCR derives from a human donor who received a COVID-19 vaccine. CDR3 region: CAISEGQGSAFF. The CDR3 DNA sequence: TGTGCCATCAGTGAGGGGCAGGGGTCCGCTTTCTTT.